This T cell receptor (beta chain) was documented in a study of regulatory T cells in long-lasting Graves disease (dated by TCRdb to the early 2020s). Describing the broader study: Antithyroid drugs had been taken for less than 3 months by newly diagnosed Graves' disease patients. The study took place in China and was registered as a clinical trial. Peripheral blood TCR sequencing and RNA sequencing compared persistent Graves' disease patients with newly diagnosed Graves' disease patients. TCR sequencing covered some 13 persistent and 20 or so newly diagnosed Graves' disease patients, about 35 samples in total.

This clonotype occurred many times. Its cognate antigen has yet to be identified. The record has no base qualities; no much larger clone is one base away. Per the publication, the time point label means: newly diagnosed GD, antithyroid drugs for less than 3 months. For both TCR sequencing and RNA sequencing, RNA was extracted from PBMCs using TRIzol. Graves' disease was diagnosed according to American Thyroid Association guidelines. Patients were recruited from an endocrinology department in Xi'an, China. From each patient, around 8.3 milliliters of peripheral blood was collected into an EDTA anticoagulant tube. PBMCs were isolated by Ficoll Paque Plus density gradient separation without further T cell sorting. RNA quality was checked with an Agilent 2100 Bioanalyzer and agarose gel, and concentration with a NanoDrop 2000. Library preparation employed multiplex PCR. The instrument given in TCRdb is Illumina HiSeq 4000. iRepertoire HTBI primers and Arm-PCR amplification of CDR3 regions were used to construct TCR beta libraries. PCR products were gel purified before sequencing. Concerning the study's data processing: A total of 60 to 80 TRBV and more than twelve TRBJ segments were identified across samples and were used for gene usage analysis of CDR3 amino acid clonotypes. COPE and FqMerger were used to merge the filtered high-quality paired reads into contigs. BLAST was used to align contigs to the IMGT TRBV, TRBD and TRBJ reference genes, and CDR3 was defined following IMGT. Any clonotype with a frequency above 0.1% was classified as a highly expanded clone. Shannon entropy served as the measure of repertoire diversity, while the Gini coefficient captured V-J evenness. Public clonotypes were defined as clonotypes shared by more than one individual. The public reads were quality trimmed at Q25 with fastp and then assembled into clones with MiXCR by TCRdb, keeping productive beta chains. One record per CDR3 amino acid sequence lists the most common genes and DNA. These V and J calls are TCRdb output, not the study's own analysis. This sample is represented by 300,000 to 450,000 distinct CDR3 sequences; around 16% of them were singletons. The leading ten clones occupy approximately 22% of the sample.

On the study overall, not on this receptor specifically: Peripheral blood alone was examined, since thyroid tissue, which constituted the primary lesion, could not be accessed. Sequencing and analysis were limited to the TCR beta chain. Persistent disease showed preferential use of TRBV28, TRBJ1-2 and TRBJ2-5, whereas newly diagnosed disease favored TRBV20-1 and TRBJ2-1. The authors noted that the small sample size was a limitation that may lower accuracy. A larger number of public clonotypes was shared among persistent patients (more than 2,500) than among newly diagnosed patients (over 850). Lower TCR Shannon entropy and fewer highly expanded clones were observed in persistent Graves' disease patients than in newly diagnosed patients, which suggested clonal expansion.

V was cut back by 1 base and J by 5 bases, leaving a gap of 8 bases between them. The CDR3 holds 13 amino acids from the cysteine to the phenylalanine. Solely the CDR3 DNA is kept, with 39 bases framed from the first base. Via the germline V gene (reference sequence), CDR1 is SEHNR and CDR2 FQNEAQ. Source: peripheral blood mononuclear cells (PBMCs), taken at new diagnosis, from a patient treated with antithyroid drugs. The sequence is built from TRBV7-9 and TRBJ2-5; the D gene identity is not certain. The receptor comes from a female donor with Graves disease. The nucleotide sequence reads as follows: TGTGCCAGCAGCTTAGGTTTGAAGGAGACCCAGTACTTC. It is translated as CASSLGLKETQYF.